This T cell receptor beta chain originates from a study of cytomegalovirus exposure and HLA in healthy donors. As for the study in general: Around 80 million unique TCRs from HLA-typed donors were held in an early data release. Study observations and caveats: Later analysis revealed greater clonal expansion in HLA-associated TCR beta chains than in equally common others. Across donors, sequencing depth was assumed by presence/absence analyses to be roughly uniform. Analysis was carried out at a later point, and it linked a missense DCLRE1C variant to TCR beta V- and J-gene trimming.

A multiplex PCR was run with 60 Vbeta primers and 13 Jbeta primers. Produced via immunoSEQ multiplex PCR; TCRdb's table is partial and in-frame only. This sample carries under 130,000 clones, around three quarters of them seen once, and the ten largest clones take roughly 2.5%. The V segment lost 3 bases and the J segment 3 bases; nucleotides outside the gene matches: 2. Germline loops: CDR1 SGHRS, CDR2 YFSETQ. The CDR3 runs to 15 residues. A note on this clone: The antigen remains unidentified.

The sequence was obtained from a man in his fifties or sixties in good health and CMV-seropositive. Sequenced input: PBMCs. V gene TRBV5-1 combines with J gene TRBJ2-2; the match to TRBD2 covers 10 bases. CDR3 protein: CASSSGLADTGELFF. CDR3 bases: TGCGCCAGCAGCTCTGGACTAGCGGACACCGGGGAGCTGTTTTTT.